The 5 T cell receptor beta chains listed next were all sequenced from one sample in a study of memory CD4+ T cells and cytomegalovirus serostatus (dated by TCRdb to the late 2010s). The library came from the immunoSEQ multiplex PCR assay. What TCRdb holds here is the immuneACCESS table cut down to in-frame rearrangements. Part of the clones is not present; checked against another copy, under half of the missing clones reflect an unresolved V gene, and the others are unexplained. In all, the sample holds about 57,000 clones, and roughly four fifths of those were seen once. 0.65% to 0.9% of the sample rests with the top ten. Single viable CD3+CD4+CD8-CD45RO+ cells were sorted as memory CD4+ T cells on a FACSAria II. Sequencing was carried out using memory CD4+ T cells from blood. All receptors derive from an adult in good health and CMV-seronegative.

V usage is TRBV5-4 and J usage is TRBJ1-1; 7 bases align to TRBD1. Germline V CDR1 and CDR2: SGHNT, YYREEE (reference sequence). V dropped 0 bases and J dropped 5; count of bases not matched to a gene: 10. The CDR3 has 16 amino acids. This CDR3 reads CASSLGQGWGKTEAFF. In DNA form, the CDR3 reads TGTGCCAGCAGCTTGGGACAGGGTTGGGGAAAGACTGAAGCTTTCTTT. Full variable domain (rest looked up from reference TRBV5-4 and TRBJ1-1): ETGVTQSPTHLIKTRGQQVTLRCSSQSGHNTVSWYQQALGQGPQFIFQYYREEENGRGNFPPRFSGLQFPNYSSELNVNALELDDSALYLCASSLGQGWGKTEAFFGQGTRLTVV.

This chain connects TRBV19 to TRBJ1-5; D unclear. Trimming left V 0 bases short and J 9 bases short, with 15 bases between. In germline, CDR1 is LNHDA, CDR2 SQIVND (reference sequence). The CDR3 is 15 residues long. CDR3 sequence reads: CASSIETVLLRPQHF. CDR3 DNA: TGTGCCAGTAGTATAGAAACAGTCCTGCTAAGGCCCCAGCATTTT.

The gene calls are TRBV14 and TRBJ2-3; 10 bases fit TRBD2. Germline trimming cut 2 bases from V and 3 bases from J; bases unmatched to any gene: 14. This CDR3 has 19 residues. CDR1 and CDR2 from the germline V gene are SGHDN and FVKESK. CDR3 protein: CASSQRGPGTSAETDTQYF. The CDR3 nucleotides are TGTGCCAGCAGCCAAAGGGGACCCGGGACTAGCGCCGAGACAGATACGCAGTATTTT.

The V call is TRBV4-2, the J call TRBJ2-3; 12 bases fit TRBD1. V was pared by 3 bases and J by 9 bases, with 16 bases of the junction left unmatched. Germline assignment: CDR1 LGHNA and CDR2 YNFKEQ. The CDR3 runs to 18 residues. CDR3 residues: CASSQGTGGAGGEGTQYF. The DNA for the CDR3 is TGTGCCAGCAGCCAGGGGACAGGGGGCGCGGGGGGGGAAGGCACGCAGTATTTT.

This clone was observed a handful of times. V and J are TRBV9 and TRBJ2-7; D call uncertain. Trimming pared 0 bases from V and 0 bases from J, leaving 7 bases between. There are 14 residues in the CDR3. Looked up from germline, CDR1 is SGDLS and CDR2 is YYNGEE. CDR3 coding DNA: TGTGCCAGCAGCGTAGGGACCAACTCCTACGAGCAGTACTTC. Protein product: CASSVGTNSYEQYF. Drawing the rest from reference TRBV9 and TRBJ2-7, the complete variable domain is DSGVTQTPKHLITATGQRVTLRCSPRSGDLSVYWYQQSLDQGLQFLIQYYNGEERAKGNILERFSAQQFPDLHSELNLSSLELGDSALYFCASSVGTNSYEQYFGPGTRLTVT.